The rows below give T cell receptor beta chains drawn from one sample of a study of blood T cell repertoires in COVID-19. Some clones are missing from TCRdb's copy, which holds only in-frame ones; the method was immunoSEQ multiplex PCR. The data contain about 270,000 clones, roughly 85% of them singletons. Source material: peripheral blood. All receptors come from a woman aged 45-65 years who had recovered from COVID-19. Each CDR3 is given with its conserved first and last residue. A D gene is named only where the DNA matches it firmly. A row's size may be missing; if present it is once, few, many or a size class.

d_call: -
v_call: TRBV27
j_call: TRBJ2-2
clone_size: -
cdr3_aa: CASSFYRETGELFF
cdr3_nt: TGTGCCAGCAGTTTTTACAGGGAAACCGGGGAGCTGTTTTTT

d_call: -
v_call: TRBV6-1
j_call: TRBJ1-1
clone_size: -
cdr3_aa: CASSEFRFEGEAFF
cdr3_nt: TGTGCCAGCAGTGAATTTCGTTTTGAGGGTGAAGCTTTCTTT

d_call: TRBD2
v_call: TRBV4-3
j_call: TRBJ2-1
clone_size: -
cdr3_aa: CASSQGGQRGAPLAYNEQFF
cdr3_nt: TGCGCCAGCAGCCAAGGTGGCCAGCGGGGGGCCCCTTTGGCCTACAATGAGCAGTTCTTC

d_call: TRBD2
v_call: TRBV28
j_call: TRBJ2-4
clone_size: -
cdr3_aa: CASSPTGGVADKNIQYF
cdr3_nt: TGTGCCAGCAGTCCGACGGGGGGGGTAGCGGATAAAAACATTCAGTACTTC

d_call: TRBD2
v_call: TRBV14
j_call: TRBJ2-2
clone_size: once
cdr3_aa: CASSRHGLAGAGELFF
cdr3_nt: TGTGCCAGCAGTCGCCACGGACTAGCGGGAGCCGGGGAGCTGTTTTTT

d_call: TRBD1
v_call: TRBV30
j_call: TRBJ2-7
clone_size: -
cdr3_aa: CAWGGTGALYEQYF
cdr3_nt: TGTGCCTGGGGGGGGACAGGGGCTCTGTACGAGCAGTACTTC

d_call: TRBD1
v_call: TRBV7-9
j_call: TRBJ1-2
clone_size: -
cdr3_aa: CASSPTGGHGYTF
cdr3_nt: TGTGCCAGCAGCCCAACAGGGGGCCATGGCTACACCTTC

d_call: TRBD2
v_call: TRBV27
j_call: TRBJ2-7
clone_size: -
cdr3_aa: CASQAGGGPREQYF
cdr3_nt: TGTGCCAGCCAGGCGGGAGGAGGGCCTAGGGAGCAGTACTTC

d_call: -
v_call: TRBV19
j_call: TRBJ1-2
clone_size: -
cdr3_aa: CASSPGGYGYTF
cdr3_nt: TGTGCCAGTAGTCCCGGGGGATATGGCTACACCTTC

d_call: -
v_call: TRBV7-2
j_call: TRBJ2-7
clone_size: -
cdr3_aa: CASSLGQSGSYEQYF
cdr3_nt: TGTGCCAGCAGCTTGGGGCAGTCGGGCTCCTACGAGCAGTACTTC

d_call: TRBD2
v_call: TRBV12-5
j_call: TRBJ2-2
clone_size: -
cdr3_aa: CASGFVTSGKNANTGELFF
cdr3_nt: TGTGCTAGTGGTTTTGTGACTAGCGGAAAAAACGCGAACACCGGGGAGCTGTTTTTT

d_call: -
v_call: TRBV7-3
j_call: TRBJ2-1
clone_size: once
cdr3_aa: CASSSSPSHRNEQFF
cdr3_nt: TGTGCCAGCAGCTCTAGCCCCTCCCACAGAAATGAGCAGTTCTTC

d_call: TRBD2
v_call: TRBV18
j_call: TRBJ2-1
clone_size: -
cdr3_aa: CASSPGLAGDEQFF
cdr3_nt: TGTGCCAGCTCACCGGGACTAGCGGGTGATGAGCAGTTCTTC

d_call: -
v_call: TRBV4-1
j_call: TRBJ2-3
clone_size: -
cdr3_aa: CASSQELERSIDTQYF
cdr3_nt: TGCGCCAGCAGCCAGGAGCTCGAGCGGAGTATAGATACGCAGTATTTT

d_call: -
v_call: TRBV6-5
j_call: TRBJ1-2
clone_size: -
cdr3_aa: CASSRPGTGDYGYTF
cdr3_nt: TGTGCCAGCAGCCGACCCGGGACGGGGGACTATGGCTACACCTTC

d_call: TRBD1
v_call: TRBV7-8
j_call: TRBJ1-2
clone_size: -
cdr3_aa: CASSLGKGTGGSSYTF
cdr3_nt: TGTGCCAGCAGCTTAGGGAAGGGAACAGGGGGCTCGAGCTACACCTTC

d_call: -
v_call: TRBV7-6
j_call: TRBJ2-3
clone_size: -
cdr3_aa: CASSLVSGAADTQYF
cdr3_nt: TGTGCCAGCAGCTTAGTCTCGGGAGCGGCAGATACGCAGTATTTT

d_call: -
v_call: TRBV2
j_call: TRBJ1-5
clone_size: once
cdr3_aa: CASSQRGNQPQHF
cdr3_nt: TGTGCCAGCAGCCAAAGGGGGAATCAGCCCCAGCATTTT

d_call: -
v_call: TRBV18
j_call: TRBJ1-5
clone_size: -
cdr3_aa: CASSTQEHQPQHF
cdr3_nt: TGTGCCAGCTCAACGCAGGAACATCAGCCCCAGCATTTT